This T cell receptor (beta chain) was recorded in a study of T-cell reconstitution after alpha-beta-depleted transplantation in children. TCRbeta library construction was performed incorporating unique molecular identifiers. Each CDR3 protein is one row after TCRdb ran MiXCR on the PCR reads. Among about 980,000 distinct CDR3 sequences, about 29% were seen once, and the ten largest hold about 28%. The CDR3 length is 13 residues. The germline gives CDR1 LNHNV, CDR2 YYDKDF (reference sequence). The V end lost 5 bases, the J end lost 11 bases, and 15 bases lay between the germline ends. Only a few counts were recorded for this clonotype.

The sequence derives from a boy in the first two years of life who had a stem cell transplant for SCID, so the T cells may come from the graft donor. Sequences were derived from PBMCs, mostly from graft donor cells, sampled 360 days after TCRalphabeta/CD19-depleted stem cell transplant. The chain joins TRBV15 to TRBJ1-4; D may be TRBD1 (5 bases). CDR3 in amino acids: CATSEGPPQKLFF. CDR3 nucleotide sequence: TGTGCCACCAGCGAGGGACCTCCTCAGAAACTGTTTTTT.